The clone carrying this TCR beta chain was observed a single time. This sample is part of a study of cytomegalovirus exposure and HLA in healthy donors. PCR was performed using 60 Vbeta and 13 Jbeta primers. TCRdb's copy holds only in-frame clones and misses some; the assay was immunoSEQ multiplex PCR. The profile shows some 110,000 clones, around 77% of them singletons. CDR1 LNHDA and CDR2 SQIVND come from the germline V gene (reference sequence). The CDR3 consists of 15 residues. V gave up 5 bases and J gave up 7 bases; unmatched junction bases: 9. This sequence joins TRBV19 and TRBJ1-4, with TRBD1 matching 8 bases. The material sequenced was PBMCs. The source of this sequence is a man in his fifties or sixties in good health and CMV-seropositive. This CDR3 is CASSLGTGEGEKLFF. The CDR3 DNA is TGTGCCAGTAGTCTCGGGACAGGCGAAGGTGAAAAACTGTTTTTT. The entire variable domain, with the rest obtained from reference TRBV19 and TRBJ1-4, is as follows: DGGITQSPKYLFRKEGQNVTLSCEQNLNHDAMYWYRQDPGQGLRLIYYSQIVNDFQKGDIAEGYSVSREKKESFPLTVTSAQKNPTAFYLCASSLGTGEGEKLFFGSGTQLSVL.